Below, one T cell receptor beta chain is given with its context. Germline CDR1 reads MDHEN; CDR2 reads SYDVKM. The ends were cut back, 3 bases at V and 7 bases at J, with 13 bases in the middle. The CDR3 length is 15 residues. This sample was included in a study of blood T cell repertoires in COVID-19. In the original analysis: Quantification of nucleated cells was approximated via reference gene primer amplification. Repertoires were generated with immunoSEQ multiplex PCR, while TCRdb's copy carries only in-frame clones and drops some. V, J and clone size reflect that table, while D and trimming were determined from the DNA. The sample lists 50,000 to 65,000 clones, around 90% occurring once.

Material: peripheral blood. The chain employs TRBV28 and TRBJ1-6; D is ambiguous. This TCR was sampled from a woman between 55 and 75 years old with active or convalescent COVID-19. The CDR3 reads CASSFVRNSNSPLHF. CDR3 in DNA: TGTGCCAGCAGTTTCGTACGCAACAGCAATTCACCCCTCCACTTT.